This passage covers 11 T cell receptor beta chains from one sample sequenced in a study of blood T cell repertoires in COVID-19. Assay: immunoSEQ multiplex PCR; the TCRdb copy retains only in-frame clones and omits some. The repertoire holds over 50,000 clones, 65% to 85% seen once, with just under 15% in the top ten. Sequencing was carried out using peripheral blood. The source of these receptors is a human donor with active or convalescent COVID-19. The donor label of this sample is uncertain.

The CDR3 DNA reads TGTGCCGCGGGGGACAGGGCGGGCACTGAAGCTTTCTTT. Protein: CAAGDRAGTEAFF. V gene TRBV10-3 combines with J gene TRBJ1-1, with 9 bases lining up with TRBD1. Trimming removed 11 bases from V and 4 bases from J; junction bases left unmatched: 8. Germline V gives CDR1 ENHRY, CDR2 SYGVKD. The CDR3 sequence is 13 residues long.

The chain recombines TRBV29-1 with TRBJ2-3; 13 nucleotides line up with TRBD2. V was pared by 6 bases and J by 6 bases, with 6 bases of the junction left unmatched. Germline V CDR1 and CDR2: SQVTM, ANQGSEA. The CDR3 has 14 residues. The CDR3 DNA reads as TGCAGCGTAGGGACTAGCGGGGCCGGGGATACGCAGTATTTT. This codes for CSVGTSGAGDTQYF.

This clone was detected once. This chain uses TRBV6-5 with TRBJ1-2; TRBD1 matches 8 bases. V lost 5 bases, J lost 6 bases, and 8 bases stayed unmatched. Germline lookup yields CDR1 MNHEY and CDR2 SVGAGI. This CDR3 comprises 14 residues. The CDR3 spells CASSHGQGVNGYTF. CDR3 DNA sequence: TGTGCCAGCAGTCATGGACAGGGTGTCAATGGCTACACCTTC.

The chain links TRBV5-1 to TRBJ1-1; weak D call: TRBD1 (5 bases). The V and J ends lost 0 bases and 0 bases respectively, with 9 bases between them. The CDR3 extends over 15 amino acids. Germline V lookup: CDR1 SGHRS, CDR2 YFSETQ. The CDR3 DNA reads TGCGCCAGCAGCTTGGTCCCAGGGCTGAACACTGAAGCTTTCTTT. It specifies CASSLVPGLNTEAFF.

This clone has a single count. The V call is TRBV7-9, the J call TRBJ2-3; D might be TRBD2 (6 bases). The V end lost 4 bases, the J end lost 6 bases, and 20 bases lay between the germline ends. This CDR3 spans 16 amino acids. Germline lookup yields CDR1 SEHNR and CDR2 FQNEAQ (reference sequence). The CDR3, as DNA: TGTGCCAGCAGCTCTTCTCTCGGGGGTGGTTTGGATACGCAGTATTTT. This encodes CASSSSLGGGLDTQYF.

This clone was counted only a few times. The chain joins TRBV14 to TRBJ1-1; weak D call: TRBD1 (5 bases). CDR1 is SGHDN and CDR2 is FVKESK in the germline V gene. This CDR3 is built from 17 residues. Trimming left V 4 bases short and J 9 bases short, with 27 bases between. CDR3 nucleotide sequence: TGTGCCAGCAGCCCCCCCTGGGGCCGCCGTGATCAGGACCAAGCTTTCTTT. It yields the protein CASSPPWGRRDQDQAFF.

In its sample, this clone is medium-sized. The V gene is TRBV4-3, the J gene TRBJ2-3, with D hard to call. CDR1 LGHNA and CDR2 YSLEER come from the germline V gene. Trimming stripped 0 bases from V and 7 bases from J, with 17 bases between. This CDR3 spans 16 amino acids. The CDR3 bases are TGCGCCAGCAGCCAAGATGGTCGCGGCCATCAAAATACGCAGTATTTT. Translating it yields CASSQDGRGHQNTQYF.

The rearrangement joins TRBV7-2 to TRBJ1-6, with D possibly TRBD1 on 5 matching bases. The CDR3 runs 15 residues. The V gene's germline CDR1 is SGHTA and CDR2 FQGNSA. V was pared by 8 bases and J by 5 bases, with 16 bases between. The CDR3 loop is CASDPEGIDNSPLHF. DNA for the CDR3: TGTGCCAGCGATCCGGAGGGGATTGATAATTCACCCCTCCACTTT.

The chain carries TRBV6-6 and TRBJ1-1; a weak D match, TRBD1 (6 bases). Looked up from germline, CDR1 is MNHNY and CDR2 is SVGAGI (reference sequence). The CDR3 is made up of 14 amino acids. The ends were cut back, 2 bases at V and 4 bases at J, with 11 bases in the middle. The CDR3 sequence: CASSYHRVITEAFF. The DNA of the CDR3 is TGTGCCAGCAGTTACCACAGGGTTATCACTGAAGCTTTCTTT.

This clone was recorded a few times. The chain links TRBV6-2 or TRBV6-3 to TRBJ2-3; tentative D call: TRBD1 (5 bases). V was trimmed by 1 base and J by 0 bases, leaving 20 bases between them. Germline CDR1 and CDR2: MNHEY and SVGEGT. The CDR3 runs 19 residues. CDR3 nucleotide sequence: TGTGCCAGCAGTTACTACCAGGGAAGGTCCATTTCTAGCACAGATACGCAGTATTTT. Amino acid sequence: CASSYYQGRSISSTDTQYF.

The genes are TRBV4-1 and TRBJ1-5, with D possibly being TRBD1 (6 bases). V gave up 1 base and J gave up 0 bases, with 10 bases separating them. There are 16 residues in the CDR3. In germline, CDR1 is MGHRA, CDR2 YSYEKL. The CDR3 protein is CASSQGGHNSNQPQHF. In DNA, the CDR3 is TGCGCCAGCAGCCAAGGGGGACATAATAGCAATCAGCCCCAGCATTTT.